These 3 T cell receptor beta chains originate from one sample sequenced in a study of CD4 T cells in relation to SARS-CoV-2 and coronaviruses. Sequencing was performed with immunoSEQ multiplex PCR; in TCRdb, only in-frame clones are kept and a portion is missing. Altogether tens of thousands of clones are present, around 77% being singletons, with the ten largest covering about a fifth. No antigens are known for them. Sample: memory CD4+ T cells from PBMCs, cultured in vitro. The receptors were sampled from an adult with COVID-19.

CDR3 sequence (DNA): TGTGCCAGCAGCTTGACAGGAGTCTCTGGAAACACCATATATTTT. Amino acids: CASSLTGVSGNTIYF. The chain employs TRBV5-5 and TRBJ1-3, with D possibly TRBD1 on 5 matching bases. V dropped 1 base and J dropped 0 bases, with 8 bases sitting between them. Germline V gene data show CDR1 as SGHKS and CDR2 as YYEKEE (reference sequence). CDR3 size: 15 residues.

This chain uses TRBV19 with TRBJ2-7; no clear D gene. The CDR3 sequence is 11 residues long. Looked up from germline, CDR1 is LNHDA and CDR2 is SQIVND (reference sequence). The ends were cut back, 11 bases at V and 2 bases at J, with 10 bases in the middle. The CDR3: CAAQGTYEQYF. The CDR3, as DNA: TGTGCCGCCCAAGGGACCTACGAGCAGTACTTC.

DNA of the CDR3: TGTGCCAGCAGCAAATCGAACTCCCGGGGTGAAAAACTGTTTTTT. Its translation is CASSKSNSRGEKLFF. The chain joins TRBV7-9 to TRBJ1-4; the D is unclear. Germline loops: CDR1 SEHNR, CDR2 FQNEAQ (reference sequence). There are 15 residues in the CDR3. Deletions cut 5 bases from V and 7 bases from J, with 17 bases between.